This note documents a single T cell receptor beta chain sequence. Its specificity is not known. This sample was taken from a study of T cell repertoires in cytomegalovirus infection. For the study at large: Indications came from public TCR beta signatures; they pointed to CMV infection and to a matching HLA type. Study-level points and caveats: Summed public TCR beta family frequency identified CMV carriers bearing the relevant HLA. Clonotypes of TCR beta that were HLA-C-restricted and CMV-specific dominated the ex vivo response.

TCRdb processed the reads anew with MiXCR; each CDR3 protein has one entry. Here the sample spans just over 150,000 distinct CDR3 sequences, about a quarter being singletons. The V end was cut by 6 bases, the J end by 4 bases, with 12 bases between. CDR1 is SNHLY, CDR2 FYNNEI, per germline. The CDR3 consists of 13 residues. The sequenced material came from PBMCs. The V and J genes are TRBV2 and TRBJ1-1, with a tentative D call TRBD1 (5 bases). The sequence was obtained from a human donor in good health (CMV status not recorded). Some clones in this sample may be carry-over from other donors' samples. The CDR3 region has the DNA TGTGCCAGCAGAGCAGGGTGGGGCACTGAAGCTTTCTTT. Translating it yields CASRAGWGTEAFF. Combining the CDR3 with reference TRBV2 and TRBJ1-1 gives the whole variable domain EPEVTQTPSHQVTQMGQEVILRCVPISNHLYFYWYRQILGQKVEFLVSFYNNEISEKSEIFDDQFSVERPDGSNFTLKIRSTKLEDSAMYFCASRAGWGTEAFFGQGTRLTVV.